This passage covers 7 T cell receptor beta chains from one sample sequenced in a study of T cells after yellow fever vaccination. TCRdb used MiXCR to reprocess the 5' RACE reads, holding one entry per CDR3 protein. The sample has approximately 450,000 distinct CDR3 sequences; about 17% are singletons. The material was PBMCs, obtained before the yellow fever booster vaccination. The receptors derive from a man aged 18 to 30 who received the YFV17D yellow fever vaccine.

The gene calls are TRBV12-3 or TRBV12-4 and TRBJ2-2, with D perhaps TRBD1 (7 bases). Trimming cost V 3 bases and J 4 bases, with 12 bases left between them. This CDR3 is 15 amino acids long. The CDR3 is CASSLQGGLTGELFF. The DNA of the CDR3 is TGTGCCAGCAGTTTGCAGGGGGGACTCACCGGGGAGCTGTTTTTT.

This clonotype occurred a few times. The chain has TRBV20-1 and TRBJ2-1; D might be TRBD2 (5 bases). This CDR3 comprises 13 residues. The V gene's germline CDR1 is DFQATT and CDR2 SNEGSKA (reference sequence). Deletions cut 3 bases from V and 4 bases from J, with 10 bases between. CDR3 nucleotide sequence: TGCAGTGCTAGTGCTAGCATATACAATGAGCAGTTCTTC. Its protein is CSASASIYNEQFF.

V gene TRBV7-3 combines with J gene TRBJ2-3, with 9 bases that match TRBD2. The CDR3 is 15 amino acids. Per germline, CDR1 SGHTA and CDR2 FQGTGA. With V trimmed by 5 bases and J by 6 bases, 9 bases remained unmatched. The CDR3 sequence is CASSPGLASGDTQYF. CDR3 in DNA: TGTGCCAGCAGCCCGGGACTAGCAAGCGGGGATACGCAGTATTTT.

For this clonotype: Since no conserved phenylalanine or tryptophan closes the CDR3, a read error is the likely cause. The DNA is omitted, as the CDR3 cannot be located on it reliably, and the CDR3 follows TCRdb's listing. The genes are TRBV4-1 and TRBJ2-4; the table's D call, TRBD1, was not checked against the DNA. CDR1 and CDR2 from the germline V gene are MGHRA and YSYEKL. Termini included, the CDR3 measures 13 amino acids. The CDR3 sequence is CASSQAPPGQGAL.

V usage is TRBV7-8 and J usage is TRBJ2-7; 7 positions match TRBD1. There are 13 residues in the CDR3. V shed 5 bases, J shed 6 bases, and the junction held 7 bases outside the gene matches. Germline-derived CDR1 and CDR2 are SGHVS and FQNEAQ. The CDR3 nucleotides read TGTGCCAGCAGCGTTGACAGGGAAGGCGAGCAGTACTTC. The encoded protein is CASSVDREGEQYF.

This sequence joins TRBV4-1 and TRBJ1-2; 7 nucleotides line up with TRBD1. CDR1 is MGHRA, CDR2 YSYEKL, per germline. V lost 2 bases and J lost 3; bases outside the gene matches: 6. CDR3 length: 15 residues. The CDR3 protein is CASSQRDSGHYGYTF. The CDR3 nucleotides read TGCGCCAGCAGCCAAAGGGACAGCGGCCACTATGGCTACACCTTC.

The chain is built from TRBV11-2 and TRBJ1-1; D remains unclear. The CDR3 is made up of 13 amino acids. V was shortened by 2 bases and J by 3 bases, with 7 bases between the two germline ends. The germline CDR1 and CDR2 sequences are SGHAT and FQNNGV. The CDR3 here is CASSLTLDTEAFF. Written as DNA, the CDR3 is TGTGCCAGCAGCTTAACCCTGGACACTGAAGCTTTCTTT.